The next 32 T cell receptor beta chains were all read from a single sample in a study of blood T cell repertoires in COVID-19. Repertoires were generated with immunoSEQ multiplex PCR, while TCRdb's copy carries only in-frame clones and drops some. The sample consists of approximately 250,000 clones, approximately 84% of them appearing once. What was sequenced was PBMCs or T cells enriched from blood (not recorded which). The receptors stem from a man aged 40-49 years who had recovered from COVID-19.

This clone was observed once. The chain links TRBV5-1 to TRBJ2-1; TRBD2 agrees at 10 bases. This CDR3 is built from 16 residues. The germline gives CDR1 SGHRS, CDR2 YFSETQ. V gave up 0 bases and J gave up 7 bases; unmatched junction bases: 7. The CDR3, as DNA: TGCGCCAGCAGCTTGGTAGGTAGCGGGGGGCGTAATGAGCAGTTCTTC. Translation gives CASSLVGSGGRNEQFF.

This chain uses TRBV11-2 with TRBJ2-3; tentative D call: TRBD2 (5 bases). Germline V CDR1 and CDR2: SGHAT, FQNNGV. The CDR3 has 12 residues. Trimming took 5 bases from V and 5 from J, leaving 8 bases between them. CDR3 in DNA: TGTGCCAGCAGCCGGGAAGTAGATACGCAGTATTTT. It encodes CASSREVDTQYF.

The gene calls are TRBV5-4 and TRBJ1-2; 7 positions agree with TRBD1. V shed 7 bases, J shed 8 bases, and the junction held 11 bases outside the gene matches. The CDR3 has 13 residues. Per germline, CDR1 SGHNT and CDR2 YYREEE (reference sequence). CDR3 loop: CASGANRGRGYTF. DNA for the CDR3: TGTGCCAGCGGAGCTAACAGGGGTCGCGGCTACACCTTC.

The chain joins TRBV18 to TRBJ1-6; 8 bases are shared with TRBD1. CDR3 length: 16 amino acids. CDR1 is KGHSH and CDR2 is LQKENI in the germline V gene. V was pared by 4 bases and J by 9 bases, with 11 bases of the junction left unmatched. The CDR3 here is CASSQGQAKAGSPLHF. CDR3 nucleotide sequence: TGTGCCAGCTCACAGGGACAGGCGAAAGCGGGTTCACCCCTCCACTTT.

This clone showed up just a few times. This rearrangement joins TRBV5-1 to TRBJ1-2; 7 nucleotides agree with TRBD1. Germline CDR1 is SGHRS and CDR2 is YFSETQ. The CDR3 consists of 14 residues. V was pared by 4 bases and J by 2 bases, with 5 bases of the junction left unmatched. The CDR3 here is CASSPGTENYGYTF. As DNA, the CDR3 is TGCGCCAGCAGCCCGGGGACAGAAAACTATGGCTACACCTTC. Full variable domain (rest looked up from reference TRBV5-1 and TRBJ1-2): KAGVTQTPRYLIKTRGQQVTLSCSPISGHRSVSWYQQTPGQGLQFLFEYFSETQRNKGNFPGRFSGRQFSNSRSEMNVSTLELGDSALYLCASSPGTENYGYTFGSGTRLTVV.

The chain uses TRBV4-2 and TRBJ2-1; D possibly corresponds to TRBD2 (6 bases). This CDR3 comprises 13 residues. The V gene's germline CDR1 is LGHNA and CDR2 YNFKEQ. V dropped 4 bases and J dropped 7 bases, with 11 bases sitting between them. CDR3: CASSPSDRNEQFF. The CDR3 DNA reads as TGTGCCAGCAGCCCTAGCGACAGAAATGAGCAGTTCTTC.

The rearrangement uses TRBV9 and TRBJ1-2, with D possibly TRBD1 on 5 matching bases. This CDR3 comprises 14 residues. Trimming took 0 bases from V and 8 from J, leaving 14 bases between them. Germline values: CDR1 SGDLS, CDR2 YYNGEE. The CDR3 nucleotides are TGTGCCAGCAGCGTAGACAGGCCCCAGAGGGGCTACACCTTC. Translated: CASSVDRPQRGYTF.

The chain carries TRBV5-4 and TRBJ2-7; 9 bases map to TRBD1. Germline lookup yields CDR1 SGHNT and CDR2 YYREEE (reference sequence). V was clipped by 4 bases and J by 5 bases; unmatched bases: 4. The CDR3 sequence is 13 residues long. CDR3 in amino acids: CASSRDRVHEQYF. Written as DNA, the CDR3 is TGTGCCAGCAGCCGGGACAGGGTCCACGAGCAGTACTTC.

V and J are TRBV2 and TRBJ1-2; possible D gene TRBD1, 6 bases. Germline CDR1 reads SNHLY; CDR2 reads FYNNEI. V was shortened by 6 bases and J by 8 bases, with 19 bases between the two germline ends. This CDR3 has 14 residues. CDR3 amino acids: CASSGWQGTKGYTF. The CDR3 nucleotides are TGTGCCAGCAGCGGTTGGCAGGGGACGAAAGGCTACACCTTC. The variable domain in full, with the rest retrieved from reference TRBV2 and TRBJ1-2, is EPEVTQTPSHQVTQMGQEVILRCVPISNHLYFYWYRQILGQKVEFLVSFYNNEISEKSEIFDDQFSVERPDGSNFTLKIRSTKLEDSAMYFCASSGWQGTKGYTFGSGTRLTVV.

The gene calls are TRBV19 and TRBJ2-1, with a tentative D call TRBD2 (6 bases). This CDR3 contains 12 residues. V gave up 3 bases and J gave up 10 bases, with 10 bases separating them. Germline CDR1 reads LNHDA; CDR2 reads SQIVND (reference sequence). CDR3 DNA: TGTGCCAGTAGTATGGAGGGTCGGGAGCAGTTCTTC. Protein: CASSMEGREQFF.

The chain joins TRBV5-4 to TRBJ2-7; a weak D match, TRBD1 (6 bases). CDR1 is SGHNT and CDR2 is YYREEE in the germline V gene (reference sequence). The CDR3 is made up of 14 amino acids. V was trimmed by 4 bases and J by 9 bases, leaving 20 bases between them. CDR3 loop: CASSPARGDFRQYF. In DNA, the CDR3 is TGTGCCAGCAGCCCCGCCAGGGGCGACTTTCGGCAGTACTTC.

The V call is TRBV19, the J call TRBJ2-3; D is unclear. Germline CDR1 reads LNHDA; CDR2 reads SQIVND (reference sequence). This CDR3 comprises 13 residues. V was clipped by 6 bases and J by 2 bases, with 9 bases between them. CDR3 DNA sequence: TGTGCCAGTAGACCTACCGACACAGATACGCAGTATTTT. Its translation is CASRPTDTDTQYF. The complete variable domain, with remaining parts taken from reference TRBV19 and TRBJ2-3, reads DGGITQSPKYLFRKEGQNVTLSCEQNLNHDAMYWYRQDPGQGLRLIYYSQIVNDFQKGDIAEGYSVSREKKESFPLTVTSAQKNPTAFYLCASRPTDTDTQYFGPGTRLTVL.

The V and J genes are TRBV29-1 and TRBJ1-6, with D possibly TRBD1 on 5 matching bases. The CDR3 consists of 13 residues. V was shortened by 4 bases and J by 5 bases, with 9 bases between the two germline ends. Germline V gives CDR1 SQVTM, CDR2 ANQGSEA. CDR3 residues: CSVGEGDNSPLHF. In DNA form, the CDR3 reads TGCAGCGTTGGTGAAGGGGATAATTCACCCCTCCACTTT.

This clone was seen only once. This chain uses TRBV6-6 with TRBJ1-3, with TRBD1 matching 9 bases. This CDR3 contains 14 residues. Trimming removed 4 bases from V and 4 bases from J; junction bases left unmatched: 2. Germline V gives CDR1 MNHNY, CDR2 SVGAGI (reference sequence). CDR3 amino acids: CASSFGTGGNTIYF. In DNA form, the CDR3 reads TGTGCCAGCAGTTTCGGGACAGGGGGAAACACCATATATTTT.

J is TRBJ2-7 and V is TRBV14; 10 nucleotides agree with TRBD1. The CDR3 runs to 16 residues. The germline gives CDR1 SGHDN, CDR2 FVKESK. The trim removed 3 bases at V and 5 bases at J, leaving 10 bases unmatched. The CDR3 loop reads CASSHTIGTGDHEQYF. Written as DNA, the CDR3 is TGTGCCAGCAGCCACACAATCGGGACAGGGGACCACGAGCAGTACTTC.

A few counts support this clone. V gene TRBV7-8 combines with J gene TRBJ2-7, with 7 bases matching TRBD1. The V gene's germline CDR1 is SGHVS and CDR2 FQNEAQ. Trimming at V came to 5 bases and at J to 4 bases, leaving 17 bases not matched to a gene. CDR3 length: 17 amino acids. The CDR3 protein is CASSPLRVPTGQYEQYF. The CDR3 DNA reads as TGTGCCAGCAGCCCCCTAAGGGTGCCGACAGGGCAGTACGAGCAGTACTTC. Full variable domain (missing parts from reference TRBV7-8 and TRBJ2-7): GAGVSQSPRYKVAKRGQDVALRCDPISGHVSLFWYQQALGQGPEFLTYFQNEAQLDKSGLPSDRFFAERPEGSVSTLKIQRTQQEDSAVYLCASSPLRVPTGQYEQYFGPGTRLTVT.

About this clone itself: Other DNA sequences within the sample encode an identical CDR3. The chain joins TRBV6-2 or TRBV6-3 to TRBJ2-3; tentative D call: TRBD2 (6 bases). Trimming cost V 2 bases and J 3 bases, with 9 bases left between them. The CDR3 is 14 amino acids. Per germline, CDR1 MNHEY and CDR2 SVGEGT. CDR3 in DNA: TGTGCCAGCAGTTACGCGGGGAGGACAGATACGCAGTATTTT. Its protein product is CASSYAGRTDTQYF.

The rearrangement joins TRBV28 to TRBJ2-3; TRBD2 matches at 14 bases. CDR1 and CDR2 (germline): MDHEN, SYDVKM. Losses at the gene ends were 5 bases for V and 1 base for J; bases not matched to a gene: 5. The CDR3 runs to 17 residues. CDR3 in DNA: TGTGCCAGCAGTAGACTAGCGGGGGGGCAAGGCACAGATACGCAGTATTTT. This sequence encodes CASSRLAGGQGTDTQYF.

This chain joins TRBV19 and TRBJ1-4, with D possibly being TRBD1 (6 bases). This CDR3 spans 15 amino acids. With 5 bases removed from V and 7 bases from J, the gap between germline ends came to 17 bases. The germline gives CDR1 LNHDA, CDR2 SQIVND (reference sequence). DNA of the CDR3: TGTGCCAGTAGTGTCTCGGGGACAAAAGGTGAAAAACTGTTTTTT. As protein: CASSVSGTKGEKLFF. Full variable domain (outside the CDR3, taken from reference TRBV19 and TRBJ1-4): DGGITQSPKYLFRKEGQNVTLSCEQNLNHDAMYWYRQDPGQGLRLIYYSQIVNDFQKGDIAEGYSVSREKKESFPLTVTSAQKNPTAFYLCASSVSGTKGEKLFFGSGTQLSVL.

V usage is TRBV5-1 and J usage is TRBJ2-1, with 7 bases aligning to TRBD1. The germline V gene encodes CDR1 SGHRS and CDR2 YFSETQ. CDR3 size: 15 residues. J was trimmed by 2 bases and V by 2 bases; bases with no gene match: 4. This chain's CDR3 is CASSFSGTAYNEQFF. In nucleotides, the CDR3 is TGCGCCAGCAGCTTTTCCGGGACAGCCTACAATGAGCAGTTCTTC.

The V call is TRBV28, the J call TRBJ2-3, with a tentative D call TRBD2 (6 bases). Germline CDR1 and CDR2: MDHEN and SYDVKM. The CDR3 loop spans 15 amino acids. The germline V and J ends were trimmed by 5 bases and 4 bases, with 16 bases remaining between them. CDR3 nucleotides: TGTGCCAGCAGTCCGTCTCGGGGGTGGGCAGATACGCAGTATTTT. Protein product: CASSPSRGWADTQYF.

This clone was recorded a few times. The chain joins TRBV9 to TRBJ2-2, with D perhaps matching TRBD1 (5 bases). The CDR3 runs to 15 residues. V lost 0 bases, J lost 11 bases, and 17 bases lay in between. Germline V gene lookup returns CDR1 SGDLS and CDR2 YYNGEE. The CDR3 here is CASSVGGTLPPELFF. The DNA for the CDR3 is TGTGCCAGCAGCGTAGGGGGCACGCTGCCCCCCGAGCTGTTTTTT.

The chain joins TRBV5-4 to TRBJ2-3; maybe TRBD2 (5 bases). This CDR3 is 14 amino acids long. V lost 5 bases and J lost 1, with 11 bases in between. Germline lookup yields CDR1 SGHNT and CDR2 YYREEE (reference sequence). The CDR3 region has the DNA TGTGCCAGCAGGTCACTAGGTGGCACAGATACGCAGTATTTT. Translated: CASRSLGGTDTQYF.

The chain uses TRBV7-9 and TRBJ2-1; no clear D. In germline, CDR1 is SEHNR, CDR2 FQNEAQ (reference sequence). V dropped 0 bases and J dropped 6 bases, with 24 bases sitting between them. The CDR3 runs to 19 residues. In DNA, the CDR3 is TGTGCCAGCAGCTTAGCGTACTTCTCCGGATTAGCCGGGTTCAATGAGCAGTTCTTC. Translation: CASSLAYFSGLAGFNEQFF. Together with reference TRBV7-9 and TRBJ2-1, the CDR3 gives the full variable domain: DTGVSQNPRHKITKRGQNVTFRCDPISEHNRLYWYRQTLGQGPEFLTYFQNEAQLEKSRLLSDRFSAERPKGSFSTLEIQRTEQGDSAMYLCASSLAYFSGLAGFNEQFFGPGTRLTVL.

The chain employs TRBV5-1 and TRBJ2-2; the D gene is possibly TRBD2 (5 bases). Germline CDR1 is SGHRS and CDR2 is YFSETQ. The CDR3 is 15 amino acids. V lost 4 bases to trimming and J lost 3 bases, with 13 bases between them. The CDR3 sequence: CASSLQRKDTGELFF. The CDR3 region has the DNA TGCGCCAGCAGCCTACAGCGGAAGGACACCGGGGAGCTGTTTTTT.

This sequence joins TRBV7-8 and TRBJ2-7; a weak D match, TRBD1 (8 bases). The CDR3 totals 14 residues. The germline V gene has CDR1 SGHVS and CDR2 FQNEAQ. Trimming cost V 5 bases and J 4 bases, with 15 bases left between them. CDR3 residues: CASSAYRGGYEQYF. CDR3 DNA: TGTGCCAGCAGCGCATACAGGGGGGGGTACGAGCAGTACTTC.

This clone was found a few times. The gene calls are TRBV5-1 and TRBJ1-4, with TRBD1 as a possible D gene (5 bases). Germline lookup yields CDR1 SGHRS and CDR2 YFSETQ. The V end lost 4 bases, the J end lost 7 bases, and 17 bases lay between the germline ends. CDR3 length equals 15 residues. The CDR3 spells CASSARQNLGEKLFF. CDR3 in DNA: TGCGCCAGCAGCGCCAGACAGAACCTCGGTGAAAAACTGTTTTTT. The whole variable domain, remainder taken from reference TRBV5-1 and TRBJ1-4, is KAGVTQTPRYLIKTRGQQVTLSCSPISGHRSVSWYQQTPGQGLQFLFEYFSETQRNKGNFPGRFSGRQFSNSRSEMNVSTLELGDSALYLCASSARQNLGEKLFFGSGTQLSVL.

The rearrangement links TRBV5-6 to TRBJ2-5, with D tentatively TRBD1 (5 bases). Trimming removed 0 bases from V and 4 bases from J, with 13 bases in between. This CDR3 spans 15 amino acids. Germline lookup yields CDR1 SGHDT and CDR2 YYEEEE. The CDR3 nucleotides read TGTGCCAGCAGCTTGGTCGGCAGGGAACGAGAGACCCAGTACTTC. The encoded protein is CASSLVGRERETQYF. The whole variable domain, remainder taken from reference TRBV5-6 and TRBJ2-5, is DAGVTQSPTHLIKTRGQQVTLRCSPKSGHDTVSWYQQALGQGPQFIFQYYEEEERQRGNFPDRFSGHQFPNYSSELNVNALLLGDSALYLCASSLVGRERETQYFGPGTRLLVL.

The rearrangement links TRBV6-2 or TRBV6-3 to TRBJ1-1; D is perhaps TRBD1 (6 bases). CDR3 length: 15 residues. The V gene lost 4 bases and the J gene lost 0 bases, with 12 bases spanning the gap. Germline values: CDR1 MNHEY, CDR2 SVGEGT. This CDR3 is CASSSRGYMNTEAFF. The CDR3 bases are TGTGCCAGCAGTTCCAGGGGTTACATGAACACTGAAGCTTTCTTT.

The genes are TRBV6-5 and TRBJ2-7; D may be TRBD2 (6 bases). The CDR3 runs to 14 residues. Between the trimmed V and J ends, which lost 6 bases and 1 base, there was a span of 13 bases. Per the germline V gene, CDR1 is MNHEY and CDR2 is SVGAGI. CDR3 bases: TGTGCCAGCAGCGGGACTGGGGGATCCTACGAGCAGTACTTC. It is translated as CASSGTGGSYEQYF.

This chain connects TRBV4-3 to TRBJ1-6; TRBD1 matches at 10 bases. Trimming took 0 bases from V and 7 from J; bases not matched to a gene: 6. Germline lookup yields CDR1 LGHNA and CDR2 YSLEER. The length of the CDR3 is 17 residues. The CDR3 reads CASSQDRDRGWNSPLHF. The DNA of the CDR3 is TGCGCCAGCAGCCAAGACCGGGACAGGGGCTGGAATTCACCCCTCCACTTT.

This clone was counted between two and nine times. The V and J genes are TRBV15 and TRBJ2-5, with 7 bases matching TRBD2. This CDR3 region has 17 residues. The germline V gene has CDR1 LNHNV and CDR2 YYDKDF (reference sequence). V shed 1 base, J shed 0 bases, and the junction held 8 bases outside the gene matches. CDR3: CATSRAFAGEDQETQYF. The DNA for the CDR3 is TGTGCCACCAGCAGAGCCTTTGCGGGGGAGGACCAAGAGACCCAGTACTTC.